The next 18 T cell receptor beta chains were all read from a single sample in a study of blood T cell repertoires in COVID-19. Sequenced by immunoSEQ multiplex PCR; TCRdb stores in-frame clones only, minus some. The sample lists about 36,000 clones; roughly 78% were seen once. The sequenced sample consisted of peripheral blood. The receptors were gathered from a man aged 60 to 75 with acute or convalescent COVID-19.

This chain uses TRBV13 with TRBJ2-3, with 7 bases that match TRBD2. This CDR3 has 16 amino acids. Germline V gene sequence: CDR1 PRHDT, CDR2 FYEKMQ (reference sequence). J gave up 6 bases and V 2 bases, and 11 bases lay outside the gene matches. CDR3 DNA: TGTGCCAGCAGCTTAATTCGAGCGGGGCCTCTTGATACGCAGTATTTT. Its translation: CASSLIRAGPLDTQYF.

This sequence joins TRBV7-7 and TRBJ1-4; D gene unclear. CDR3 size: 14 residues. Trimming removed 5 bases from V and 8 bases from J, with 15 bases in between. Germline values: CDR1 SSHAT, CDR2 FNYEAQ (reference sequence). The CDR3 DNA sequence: TGTGCCAGCAGCCGAGGACTATCAGGCGAAAAACTGTTTTTT. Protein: CASSRGLSGEKLFF.

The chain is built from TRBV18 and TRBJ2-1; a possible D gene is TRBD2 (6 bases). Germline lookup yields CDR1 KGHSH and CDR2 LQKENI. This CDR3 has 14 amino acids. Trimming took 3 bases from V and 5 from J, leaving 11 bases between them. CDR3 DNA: TGTGCCAGCTCACCGCCTAGCGTCGACAATGAGCAGTTCTTC. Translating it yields CASSPPSVDNEQFF.

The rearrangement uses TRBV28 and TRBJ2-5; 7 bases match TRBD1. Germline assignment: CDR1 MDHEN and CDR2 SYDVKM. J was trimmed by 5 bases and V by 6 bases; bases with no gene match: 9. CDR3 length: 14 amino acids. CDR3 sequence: CASSSPTGRETQYF. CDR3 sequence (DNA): TGTGCCAGCAGCTCCCCGACAGGGCGGGAGACCCAGTACTTC.

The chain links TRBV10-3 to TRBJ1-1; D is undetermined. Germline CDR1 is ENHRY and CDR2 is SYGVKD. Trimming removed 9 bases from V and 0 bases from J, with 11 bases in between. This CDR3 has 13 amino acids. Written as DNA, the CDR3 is TGTGCCATTTTGGGCAGCATGAACACTGAAGCTTTCTTT. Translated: CAILGSMNTEAFF.

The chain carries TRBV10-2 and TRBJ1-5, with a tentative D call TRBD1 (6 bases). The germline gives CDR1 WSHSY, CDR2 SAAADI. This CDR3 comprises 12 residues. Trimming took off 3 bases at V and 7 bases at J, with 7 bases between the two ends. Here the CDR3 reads CASSEGGQPQHF. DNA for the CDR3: TGCGCCAGCAGTGAAGGGGGACAGCCCCAGCATTTT.

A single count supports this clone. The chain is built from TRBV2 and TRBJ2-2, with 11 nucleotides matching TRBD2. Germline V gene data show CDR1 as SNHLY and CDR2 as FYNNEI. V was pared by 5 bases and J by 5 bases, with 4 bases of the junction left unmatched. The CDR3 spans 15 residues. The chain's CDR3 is CASSTSGRRTGELFF. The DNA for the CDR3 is TGTGCCAGCAGTACTAGCGGGAGAAGGACCGGGGAGCTGTTTTTT.

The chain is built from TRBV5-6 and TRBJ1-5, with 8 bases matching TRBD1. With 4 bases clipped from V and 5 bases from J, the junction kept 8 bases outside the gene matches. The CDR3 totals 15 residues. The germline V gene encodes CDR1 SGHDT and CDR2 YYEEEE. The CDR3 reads CASSARPGGDQPQHF. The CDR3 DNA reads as TGTGCCAGCAGCGCGAGGCCAGGGGGCGATCAGCCCCAGCATTTT.

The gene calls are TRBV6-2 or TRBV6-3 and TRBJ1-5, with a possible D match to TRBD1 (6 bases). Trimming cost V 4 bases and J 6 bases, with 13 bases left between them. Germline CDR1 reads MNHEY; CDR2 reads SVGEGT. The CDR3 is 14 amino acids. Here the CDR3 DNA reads TGTGCCAGCAGTTCAGGGGCCATCCCTCAGCCCCAGCATTTT. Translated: CASSSGAIPQPQHF.

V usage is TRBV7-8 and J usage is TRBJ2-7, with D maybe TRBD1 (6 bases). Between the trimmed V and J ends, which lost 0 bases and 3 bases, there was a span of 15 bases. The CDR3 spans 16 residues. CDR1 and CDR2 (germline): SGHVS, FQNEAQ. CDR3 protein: CASSLAIQGIGYEQYF. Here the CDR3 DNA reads TGTGCCAGCAGCTTAGCAATACAGGGTATCGGCTACGAGCAGTACTTC.

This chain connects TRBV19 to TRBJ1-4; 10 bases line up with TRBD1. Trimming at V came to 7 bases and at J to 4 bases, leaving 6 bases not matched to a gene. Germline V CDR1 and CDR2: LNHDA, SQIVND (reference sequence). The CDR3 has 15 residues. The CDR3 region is CASKRQGAFNEKLFF. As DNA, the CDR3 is TGTGCCAGTAAACGACAGGGGGCTTTTAATGAAAAACTGTTTTTT.

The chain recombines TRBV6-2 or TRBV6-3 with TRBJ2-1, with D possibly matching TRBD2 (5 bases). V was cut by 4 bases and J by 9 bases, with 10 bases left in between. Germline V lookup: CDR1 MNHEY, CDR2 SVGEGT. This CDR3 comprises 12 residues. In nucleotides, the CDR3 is TGTGCCAGCAGTTCTCTAGCACCTGAGCAGTTCTTC. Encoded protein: CASSSLAPEQFF.

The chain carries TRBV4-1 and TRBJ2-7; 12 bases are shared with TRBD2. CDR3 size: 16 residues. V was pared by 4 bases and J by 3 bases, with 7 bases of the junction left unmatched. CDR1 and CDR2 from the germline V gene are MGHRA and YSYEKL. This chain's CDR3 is CASSPDLAGGFYEQYF. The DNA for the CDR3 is TGCGCCAGCAGCCCCGACCTAGCGGGAGGGTTCTACGAGCAGTACTTC.

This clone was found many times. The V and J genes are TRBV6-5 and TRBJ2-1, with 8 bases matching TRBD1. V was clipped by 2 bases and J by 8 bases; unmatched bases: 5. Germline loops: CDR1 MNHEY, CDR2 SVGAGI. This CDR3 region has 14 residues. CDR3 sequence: CASSYQGASDEQFF. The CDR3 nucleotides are TGTGCCAGCAGTTACCAGGGGGCGTCGGATGAGCAGTTCTTC.

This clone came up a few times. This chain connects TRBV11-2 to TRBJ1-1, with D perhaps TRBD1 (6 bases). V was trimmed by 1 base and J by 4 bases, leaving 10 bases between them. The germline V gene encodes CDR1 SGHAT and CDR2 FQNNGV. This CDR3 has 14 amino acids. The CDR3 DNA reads TGTGCCAGCAGCTTAGTACAGGGAAGCACTGAAGCTTTCTTT. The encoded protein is CASSLVQGSTEAFF.

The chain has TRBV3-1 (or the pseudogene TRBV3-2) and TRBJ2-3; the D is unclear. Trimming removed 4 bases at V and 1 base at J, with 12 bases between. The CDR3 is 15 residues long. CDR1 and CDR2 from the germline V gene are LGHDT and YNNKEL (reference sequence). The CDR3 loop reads CASSPSVMGTDTQYF. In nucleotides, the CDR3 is TGTGCCAGCAGCCCCAGCGTCATGGGCACAGATACGCAGTATTTT.

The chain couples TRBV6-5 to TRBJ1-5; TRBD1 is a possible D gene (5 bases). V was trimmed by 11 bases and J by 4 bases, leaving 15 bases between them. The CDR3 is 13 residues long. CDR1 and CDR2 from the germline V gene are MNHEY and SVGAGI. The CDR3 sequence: CAGWGGRNQPQHF. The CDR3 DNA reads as TGTGCCGGATGGGGGGGTCGGAATCAGCCCCAGCATTTT.

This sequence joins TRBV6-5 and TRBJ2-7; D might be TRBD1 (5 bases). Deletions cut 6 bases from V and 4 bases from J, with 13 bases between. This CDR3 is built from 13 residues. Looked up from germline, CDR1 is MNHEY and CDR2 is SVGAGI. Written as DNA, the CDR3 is TGTGCCAGCAGCAGGGAAACCCCTTACGAGCAGTACTTC. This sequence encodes CASSRETPYEQYF.